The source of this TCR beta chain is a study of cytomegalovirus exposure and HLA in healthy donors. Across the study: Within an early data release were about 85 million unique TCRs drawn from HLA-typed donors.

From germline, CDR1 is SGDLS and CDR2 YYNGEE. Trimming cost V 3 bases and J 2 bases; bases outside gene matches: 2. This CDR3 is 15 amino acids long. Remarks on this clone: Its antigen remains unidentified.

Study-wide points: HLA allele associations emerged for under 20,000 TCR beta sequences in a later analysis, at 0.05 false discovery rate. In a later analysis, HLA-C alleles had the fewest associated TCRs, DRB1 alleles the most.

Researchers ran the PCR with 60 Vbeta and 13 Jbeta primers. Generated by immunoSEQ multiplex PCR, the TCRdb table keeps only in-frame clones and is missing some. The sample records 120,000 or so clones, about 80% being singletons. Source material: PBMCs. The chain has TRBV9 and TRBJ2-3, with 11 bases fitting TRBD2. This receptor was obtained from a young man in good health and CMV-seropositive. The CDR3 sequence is CASSGLAGITDTQYF. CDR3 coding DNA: TGTGCCAGCAGCGGACTAGCGGGGATCACAGATACGCAGTATTTT. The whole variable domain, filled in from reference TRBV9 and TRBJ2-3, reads DSGVTQTPKHLITATGQRVTLRCSPRSGDLSVYWYQQSLDQGLQFLIQYYNGEERAKGNILERFSAQQFPDLHSELNLSSLELGDSALYFCASSGLAGITDTQYFGPGTRLTVL.